This T cell receptor beta chain was profiled in a study of T cell repertoires in cytomegalovirus infection. Turning to the study itself: From public TCR beta signatures came an indication of both CMV infection and matching HLA type.

Many counts were recorded for this clonotype. Its antigen is undetermined. Study-wide results and caveats: The ex vivo response showed dominance by HLA-C-restricted CMV-specific TCR beta clonotypes.

TCRdb reanalysed the reads using MiXCR and keeps one entry per CDR3 protein. This table holds approximately 500,000 distinct CDR3 sequences, 16% found once. The germline CDR1 and CDR2 sequences are SQVTM and ANQGSEA. Deletions cut 0 bases from V and 0 bases from J, with 9 bases between. This CDR3 has 14 residues. The clonotype comes from a human donor in good health (CMV status not recorded). Some clones in this sample may be carry-over from other donors' samples. This rearrangement joins TRBV29-1 to TRBJ2-7; D is uncertain. Sequencing used CD8+ T cells from PBMCs. The chain's CDR3 is CSVEETTSSYEQYF. CDR3 in DNA: TGCAGCGTTGAAGAAACAACGAGCTCCTACGAGCAGTACTTC.